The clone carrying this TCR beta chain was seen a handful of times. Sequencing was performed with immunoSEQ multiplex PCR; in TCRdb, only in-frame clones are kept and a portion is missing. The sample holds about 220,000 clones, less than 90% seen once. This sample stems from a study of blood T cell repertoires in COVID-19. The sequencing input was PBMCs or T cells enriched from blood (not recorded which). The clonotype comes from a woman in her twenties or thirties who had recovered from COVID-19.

In nucleotides, the CDR3 is TGTGCCAGCAGCCATACCGGGACAGGGGTTTTAGGAGTGAACACTGAAGCTTTCTTT. It encodes CASSHTGTGVLGVNTEAFF. The chain recombines TRBV7-8 with TRBJ1-1, with TRBD1 matching over 10 bases. The junction had 15 bases not matched to a gene; V was cut back by 5 bases and J by 0 bases. This CDR3 is 19 amino acids long. Germline CDR1 SGHVS, CDR2 FQNEAQ.